The 8 T cell receptor beta chains below all came from one sample that was sequenced in a study of OX40 agonist ivuxolimab in advanced cancers. Clones were sequenced by immunoSEQ multiplex PCR, and TCRdb holds only the in-frame ones, with some missing. The sample carries tens of thousands of clones, about nine tenths recorded once. Specimen: CD4+ or CD8+ T cells sorted from blood, collected in a trial of the OX40 agonist ivuxolimab. These receptors were collected from an adult with an advanced solid tumor such as melanoma, head and neck, liver or kidney cancer.

The chain is built from TRBV7-6 and TRBJ1-3; the D is unclear. The CDR3 covers 13 residues. Trimming took 2 bases from V and 3 from J, leaving 5 bases between them. Germline lookup yields CDR1 SGHVS and CDR2 FNYEAQ. This chain's CDR3 is CASSLMVGNTIYF. For the CDR3, the DNA is TGTGCCAGCAGCTTAATGGTTGGAAACACCATATATTTT.

The genes are TRBV27 and TRBJ1-4, with D hard to call. The germline V gene encodes CDR1 MNHEY and CDR2 SMNVEV (reference sequence). There are 14 residues in the CDR3. Trimming removed 5 bases at V and 8 bases at J, with 15 bases between. CDR3 protein: CASSPATQPEKLFF. CDR3 sequence (DNA): TGTGCCAGCAGTCCCGCTACGCAACCCGAAAAACTGTTTTTT.

This sequence joins TRBV28 and TRBJ1-1; TRBD1 might be the D (5 bases). The germline V gene encodes CDR1 MDHEN and CDR2 SYDVKM. The CDR3 extends over 16 amino acids. With 3 bases removed from V and 1 base from J, the gap between germline ends came to 15 bases. The CDR3 DNA is TGTGCCAGCAGTTTTGGTGGAACAGGCCAGAACACTGAAGCTTTCTTT. This codes for CASSFGGTGQNTEAFF.

This rearrangement joins TRBV6-5 to TRBJ2-3, with TRBD2 identical over 8 bases. The CDR3 spans 14 residues. J gave up 1 base and V 8 bases, and 5 bases lay outside the gene matches. Per germline, CDR1 MNHEY and CDR2 SVGAGI. CDR3 DNA sequence: TGTGCCAGCGCGAGTAGCGGGGGCACAGATACGCAGTATTTT. The encoded protein is CASASSGGTDTQYF.

The chain employs TRBV18 and TRBJ2-1; 8 bases are shared with TRBD1. The CDR3 covers 13 residues. Germline V gives CDR1 KGHSH, CDR2 LQKENI. V dropped 3 bases and J dropped 5; count of bases not matched to a gene: 0. Here the CDR3 reads CASSPGQDNEQFF. The CDR3 coding sequence is TGTGCCAGCTCACCGGGACAGGACAATGAGCAGTTCTTC.

This clone was picked up one time. The chain employs TRBV10-3 and TRBJ1-2; D gene uncertain. CDR3 length: 13 residues. V was clipped by 2 bases and J by 1 base, with 5 bases between them. Germline CDR1 reads ENHRY; CDR2 reads SYGVKD. Here the CDR3 DNA reads TGTGCCATCAGTGAGAACAGTAACTATGGCTACACCTTC. Translating gives CAISENSNYGYTF.

V usage is TRBV6-1 and J usage is TRBJ2-7; TRBD1 might be the D (7 bases). The germline V gene encodes CDR1 MNHNS and CDR2 SASEGT. The germline V and J ends were trimmed by 5 bases and 2 bases, with 16 bases remaining between them. CDR3 length: 15 residues. In nucleotides, the CDR3 is TGTGCCAGCAGTCAGGGGGGCAGTAGTCCCTACGAGCAGTACTTC. Translating gives CASSQGGSSPYEQYF.

The genes are TRBV2 and TRBJ1-6; the match to TRBD1 covers 8 bases. The CDR3 is 15 amino acids. Trimming took 4 bases from V and 5 from J; bases not matched to a gene: 4. Germline V gives CDR1 SNHLY, CDR2 FYNNEI. The CDR3 DNA follows: TGTGCCAGCAGTGCGACAGGGGTCCATAATTCACCCCTCCACTTT. This sequence encodes CASSATGVHNSPLHF. The whole variable domain, filled in from reference TRBV2 and TRBJ1-6, reads EPEVTQTPSHQVTQMGQEVILRCVPISNHLYFYWYRQILGQKVEFLVSFYNNEISEKSEIFDDQFSVERPDGSNFTLKIRSTKLEDSAMYFCASSATGVHNSPLHFGNGTRLTVT.